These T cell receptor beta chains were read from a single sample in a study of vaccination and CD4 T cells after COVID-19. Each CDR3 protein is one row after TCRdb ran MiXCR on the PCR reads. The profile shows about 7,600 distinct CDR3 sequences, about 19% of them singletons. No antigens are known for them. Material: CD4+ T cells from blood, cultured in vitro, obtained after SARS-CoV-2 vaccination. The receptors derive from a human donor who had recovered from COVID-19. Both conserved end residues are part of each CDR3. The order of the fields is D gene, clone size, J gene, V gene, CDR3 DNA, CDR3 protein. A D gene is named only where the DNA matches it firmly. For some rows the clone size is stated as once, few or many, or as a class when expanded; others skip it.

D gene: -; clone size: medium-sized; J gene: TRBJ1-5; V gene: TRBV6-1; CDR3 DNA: TGTGCCAGCAGTGGGGGCGACAGGTACTATAGCAATCAGCCCCAGCATTTT; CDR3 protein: CASSGGDRYYSNQPQHF
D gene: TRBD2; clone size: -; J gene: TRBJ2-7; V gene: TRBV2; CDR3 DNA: TGTGCCAGCGGAACTAGCGGGATGGTTTACGAGCAGTACTTC; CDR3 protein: CASGTSGMVYEQYF
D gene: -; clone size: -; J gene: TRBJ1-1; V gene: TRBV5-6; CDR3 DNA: TGTGCCAGCAGCTTGAGTCTACAGAGCGACACTGAAGCTTTCTTT; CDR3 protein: CASSLSLQSDTEAFF
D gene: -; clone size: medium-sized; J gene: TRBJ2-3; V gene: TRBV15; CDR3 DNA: TGTGCCACCAGCAGAGGCCGGGGGGATACGCAGTATTTT; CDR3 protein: CATSRGRGDTQYF
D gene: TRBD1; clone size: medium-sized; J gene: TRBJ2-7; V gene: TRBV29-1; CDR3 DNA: TGCAGCGTGAGGACAGGGGTGGGTAGGCAGCAGTACTTC; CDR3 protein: CSVRTGVGRQQYF
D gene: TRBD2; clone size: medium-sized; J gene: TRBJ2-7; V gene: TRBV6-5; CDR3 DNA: TGTGCCAGCAGTTATGCAGTAGCGGGAGCCTACGAGCAGTACTTC; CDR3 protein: CASSYAVAGAYEQYF
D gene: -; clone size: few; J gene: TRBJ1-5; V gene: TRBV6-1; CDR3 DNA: TGTGCCAGCAGTGTAGCGGGGGCGGGTCAGCCCCAGCATTTT; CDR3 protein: CASSVAGAGQPQHF
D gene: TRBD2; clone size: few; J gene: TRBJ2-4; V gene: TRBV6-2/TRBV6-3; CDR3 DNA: TGTGCCAGCGCTCTAGCGGGGGAAGCCAAAAACATTCAGTACTTC; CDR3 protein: CASALAGEAKNIQYF
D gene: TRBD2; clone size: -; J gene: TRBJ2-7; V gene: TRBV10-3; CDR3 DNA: TGTGCCATCAGTGAATTAGCGGGGGCCCCCTACGAGCAGTACTTC; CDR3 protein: CAISELAGAPYEQYF
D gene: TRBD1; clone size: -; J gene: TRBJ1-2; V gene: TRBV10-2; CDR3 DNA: TGCGCCAGCCACACAGGAGGGACAGGGGCCTTTGGCTACACCTTC; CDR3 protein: CASHTGGTGAFGYTF
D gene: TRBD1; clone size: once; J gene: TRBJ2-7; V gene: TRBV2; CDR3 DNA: TGTGCCAGCAGTGCCCGCTTGGTACAGGGGGATTCTAACGAGCAGTACTTC; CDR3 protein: CASSARLVQGDSNEQYF
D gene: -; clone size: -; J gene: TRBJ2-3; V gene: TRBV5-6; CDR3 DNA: TGTGCCAGCAGCTGGGGCACAGATACGCAGTATTTT; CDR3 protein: CASSWGTDTQYF
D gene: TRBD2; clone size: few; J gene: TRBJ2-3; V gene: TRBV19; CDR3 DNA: TGTGCCAGTAGTAGTCCTAGCGGGGCTGGCGGAGATACGCAGTATTTT; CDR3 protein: CASSSPSGAGGDTQYF
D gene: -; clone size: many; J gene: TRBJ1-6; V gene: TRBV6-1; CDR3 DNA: TGTGCCAGCAGTGAAGAGGCAAGCCCCAATTCACCCCTCCACTTT; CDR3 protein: CASSEEASPNSPLHF
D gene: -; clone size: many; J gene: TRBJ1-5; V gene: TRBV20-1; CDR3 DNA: TGCAGTGCTAGAGTCCCCCAAGGACAGACCCAGCATTTT; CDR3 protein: CSARVPQGQTQHF
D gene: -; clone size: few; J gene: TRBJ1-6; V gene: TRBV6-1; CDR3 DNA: TGTGCCAGCAGTAATCCGAATTCACCCCTCCACTTT; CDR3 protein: CASSNPNSPLHF
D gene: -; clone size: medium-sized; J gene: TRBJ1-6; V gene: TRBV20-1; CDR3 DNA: TGCAGTGCTAGATACACACAGGGTCACAATTCACCCCTCCACTTT; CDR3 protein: CSARYTQGHNSPLHF
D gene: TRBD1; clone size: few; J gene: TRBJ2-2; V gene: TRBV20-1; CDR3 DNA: TGCAGTGCTAGAGTAGAGACAGGGCGTGACACCGGGGAGCTGTTTTTT; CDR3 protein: CSARVETGRDTGELFF
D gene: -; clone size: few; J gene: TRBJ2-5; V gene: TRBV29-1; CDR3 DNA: TGCAGCGTTGACAGGGGGGGAGAGACCCAGTACTTC; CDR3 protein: CSVDRGGETQYF
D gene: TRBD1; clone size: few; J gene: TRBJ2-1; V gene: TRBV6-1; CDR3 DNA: TGTGCCACCACTATAACAGGGGGCTTGTACAATGAGCAGTTCTTC; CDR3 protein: CATTITGGLYNEQFF
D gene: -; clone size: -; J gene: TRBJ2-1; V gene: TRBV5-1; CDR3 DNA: TGCGCCAGCAGCTTCGAATACTCCTACAATGAGCAGTTCTTC; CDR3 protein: CASSFEYSYNEQFF
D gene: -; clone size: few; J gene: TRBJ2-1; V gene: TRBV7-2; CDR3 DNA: TGTGCCAGCAGCTTAGCGGGCGGAATCGATGAGCAGTTCTTC; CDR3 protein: CASSLAGGIDEQFF
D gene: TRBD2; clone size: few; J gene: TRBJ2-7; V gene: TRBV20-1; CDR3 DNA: TGCAGTCAACTAACGGGGGGGCCTGCCTCCTACGAGCAGTACTTC; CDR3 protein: CSQLTGGPASYEQYF
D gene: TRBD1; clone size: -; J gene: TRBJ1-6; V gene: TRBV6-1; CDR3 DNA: TGTGCCAGCAGTAAGGGACAGACCGATTCACCCCTCCACTTT; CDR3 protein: CASSKGQTDSPLHF
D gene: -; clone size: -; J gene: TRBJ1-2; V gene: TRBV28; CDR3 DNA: TGTGCCAGCTTCGGGGCCTCTAACTATGGCTACACCTTC; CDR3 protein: CASFGASNYGYTF
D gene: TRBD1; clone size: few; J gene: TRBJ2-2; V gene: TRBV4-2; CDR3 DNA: TGTGCCAGCAGCCCTCGACAGGGAATCGACACCGGGGAGCTGTTTTTT; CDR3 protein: CASSPRQGIDTGELFF
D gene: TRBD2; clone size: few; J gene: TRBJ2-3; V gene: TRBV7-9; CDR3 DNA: TGTGCCAGCAGCATTAGCGGGGGAGCCGGAGATACGCAGTATTTT; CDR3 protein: CASSISGGAGDTQYF
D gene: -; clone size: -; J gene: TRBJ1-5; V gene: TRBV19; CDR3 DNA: TGTGCCAGTAGTAGGGGTTTGACAGCAGATCAGCCCCAGCATTTT; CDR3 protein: CASSRGLTADQPQHF
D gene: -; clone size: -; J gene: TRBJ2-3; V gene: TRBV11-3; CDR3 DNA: TGTGCCAGCAGCTTAGAATTGGGAAGACGTACAGATACGCAGTATTTT; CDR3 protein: CASSLELGRRTDTQYF
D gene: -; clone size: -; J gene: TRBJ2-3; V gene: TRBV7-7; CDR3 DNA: TGTGCTAGCAGCATAAACGCAGCAGATACGCAGTATTTT; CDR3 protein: CASSINAADTQYF
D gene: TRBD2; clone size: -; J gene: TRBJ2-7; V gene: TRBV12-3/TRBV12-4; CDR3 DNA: TGTGCCAGCAGTTTTGGACTAGCGGGAGTCGAGCAGTACTTC; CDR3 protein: CASSFGLAGVEQYF
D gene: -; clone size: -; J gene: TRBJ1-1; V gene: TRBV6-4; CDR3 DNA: TGTGCCAGCAGTGAGGGGGCGAGGACGGGTCGGGCTTTCTTT; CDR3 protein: CASSEGARTGRAFF
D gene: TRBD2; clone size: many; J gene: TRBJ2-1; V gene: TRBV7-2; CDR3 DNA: TGTGCCAGCAGCTTATTGGCGGGGGGGAGGAATGAGCAGTTCTTC; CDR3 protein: CASSLLAGGRNEQFF
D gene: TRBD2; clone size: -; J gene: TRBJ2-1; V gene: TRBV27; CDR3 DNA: TGTGCCAGCAGTACCTGGACTAGCGGGATCTCCTACAATGAGCAGTTCTTC; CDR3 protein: CASSTWTSGISYNEQFF
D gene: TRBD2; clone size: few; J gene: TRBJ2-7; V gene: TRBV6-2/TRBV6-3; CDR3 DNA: TGTGCCAGCAGCGGGACTAGCGGGTGGAGTCGGGAGCAGTACTTC; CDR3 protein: CASSGTSGWSREQYF
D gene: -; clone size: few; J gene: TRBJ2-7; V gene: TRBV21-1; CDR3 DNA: TGTGCCAGCACCTTGACTAGCGATACCTACGAGCAGTACTTC; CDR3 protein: CASTLTSDTYEQYF
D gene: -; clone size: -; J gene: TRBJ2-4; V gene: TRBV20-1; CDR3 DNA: TGCAGTGCTAGATTACCAGGGGCGGACATTCAGTACTTC; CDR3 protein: CSARLPGADIQYF
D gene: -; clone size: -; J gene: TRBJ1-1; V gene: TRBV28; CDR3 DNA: TGTGCCAGCAGTTTAACCAGGGTAGGCATGAACACTGAAGCTTTCTTT; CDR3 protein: CASSLTRVGMNTEAFF
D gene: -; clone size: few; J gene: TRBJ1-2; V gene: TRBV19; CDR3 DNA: TGTGCCAGTCGTACGGGCGCTACGAACTATGGCTACACCTTC; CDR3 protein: CASRTGATNYGYTF
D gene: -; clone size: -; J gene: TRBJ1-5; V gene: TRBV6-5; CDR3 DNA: TGTGCCAGCAGTTTCACCAATCAGCCCCAGCATTTT; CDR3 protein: CASSFTNQPQHF
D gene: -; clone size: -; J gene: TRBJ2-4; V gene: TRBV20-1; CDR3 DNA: TGCAGTGCTAGAGATCCAACCACGGAGGGGGTCCTATTAGGAAACATTCAGTACTTC; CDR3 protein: CSARDPTTEGVLLGNIQYF
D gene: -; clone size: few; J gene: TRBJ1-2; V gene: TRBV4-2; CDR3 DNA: TGTGCCAGCAGCCAAGACGGCAGGACTAACTATGGCTACACCTTC; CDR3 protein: CASSQDGRTNYGYTF
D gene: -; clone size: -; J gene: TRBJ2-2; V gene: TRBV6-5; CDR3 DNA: TGTGCCAGCAGTTTGAGGGGCGGGGTAAACACCGGGGAGCTGTTTTTT; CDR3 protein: CASSLRGGVNTGELFF
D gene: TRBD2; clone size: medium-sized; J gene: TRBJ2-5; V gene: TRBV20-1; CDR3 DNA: TGCAGTGGACGAGCGGGAGTGGAGGAGACCCAGTACTTC; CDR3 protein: CSGRAGVEETQYF
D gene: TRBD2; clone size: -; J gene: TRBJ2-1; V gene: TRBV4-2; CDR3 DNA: TGTGCCAGCAGCCGAGTACTAGCGGGAGGAGACAATGAGCAGTTCTTC; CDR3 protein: CASSRVLAGGDNEQFF
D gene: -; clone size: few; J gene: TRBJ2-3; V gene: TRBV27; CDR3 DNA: TGTGCCAGCAGTCCGAGGGGACTGAGCACAGATACGCAGTATTTT; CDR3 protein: CASSPRGLSTDTQYF
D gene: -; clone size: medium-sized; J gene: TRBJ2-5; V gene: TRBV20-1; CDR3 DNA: TGCAGTGCTAGAGATGCAGGACAAGAGACCCAGTACTTC; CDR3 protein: CSARDAGQETQYF
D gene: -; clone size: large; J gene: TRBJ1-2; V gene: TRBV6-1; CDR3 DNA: TGTGCCAGCAGTGGAAACATTGGCTACACCTTC; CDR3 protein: CASSGNIGYTF
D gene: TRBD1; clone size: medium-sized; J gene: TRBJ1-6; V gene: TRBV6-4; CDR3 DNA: TGTGCCAGCAGCCGAACCCCGACCGGACAGGGGAATTCACCCCTCCACTTT; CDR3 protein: CASSRTPTGQGNSPLHF
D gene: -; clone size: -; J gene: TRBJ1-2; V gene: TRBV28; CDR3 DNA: TGTGCCAGCAGCCCGCAAGTAAACTATGGCTACACCTTC; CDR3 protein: CASSPQVNYGYTF
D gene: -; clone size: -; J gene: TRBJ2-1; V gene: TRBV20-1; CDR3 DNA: TGCAGTGCTAGCGGGAACTACAATGAGCAGTTCTTC; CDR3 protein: CSASGNYNEQFF
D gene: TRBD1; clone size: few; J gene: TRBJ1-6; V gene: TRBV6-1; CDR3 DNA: TGTGCCAGCAGTGTGGGTCAGGGGGCTTCACCCCTCCACTTT; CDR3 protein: CASSVGQGASPLHF
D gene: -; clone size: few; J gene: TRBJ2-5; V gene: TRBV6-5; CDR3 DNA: TGTGCCAGCAGTTATCCCGGAGAGACCCAGTACTTC; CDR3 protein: CASSYPGETQYF